This T cell receptor (beta chain) was recovered during a study of cytomegalovirus exposure and HLA in healthy donors. The V and J ends lost 1 base and 5 bases respectively, with 11 bases between them. Germline V gives CDR1 SGHNT, CDR2 YYREEE (reference sequence). The CDR3 extends over 14 amino acids. Amplification used 60 Vbeta primers and 13 Jbeta primers. Using immunoSEQ multiplex PCR, the repertoire was profiled, and TCRdb retains in-frame clones only, with some absent. Among over 150,000 clones, 84% were seen once, and the ten largest hold 4.8%. The chain has TRBV5-4 and TRBJ2-3; no definite D call. The sequencing input was PBMCs. This receptor was identified in a man between 18 and 29 years old in good health and CMV-seronegative. The CDR3 DNA follows: TGTGCCAGCAGCTTGTCACTGCGCCAAGATACGCAGTATTTT. Its protein product is CASSLSLRQDTQYF.